This T cell receptor beta chain was obtained from a study of liver allograft versus peripheral blood T cells (dated by TCRdb to 2018 to 2020). With respect to the entire study: In liver transplant recipients, the study looked at T cell receptor repertoires in the peripheral blood and set them against the repertoires found within the transplanted livers.

The data were produced on an Illumina MiSeq. TCRdb handled the public reads itself, with Q25 trimming in fastp and clone calling in MiXCR, and kept productive beta chains. Every entry covers one CDR3 protein and lists the most common genes and DNA from its rows. This sample has approximately 9,000 distinct CDR3 sequences in its table, and around 20% of those were observed once. Approximately 1.2% of the sample is taken by the ten largest. Reading the germline V gene gives CDR1 SGHTA and CDR2 FQGTGA. The CDR3 numbers 13 residues from cysteine through phenylalanine. Only the CDR3 DNA is retained, 39 bases long and in frame from the first base. V sheds 5 bases and J sheds 0 bases, leaving 6 bases between their ends. Overall study results and their limits: T cell receptor repertoires inside liver allografts were reported to be different from the repertoires detected in peripheral blood.

This clonotype came up a few times. The specificity of this receptor is unknown. Base qualities are not recorded, but no much larger clone differs from it by a single base. This clonotype originated in a human patient who had a liver transplant. Once a transplant has taken place, some T cells may be donor derived. This receptor chain uses TRBV7-3 and TRBJ2-3; TRBD2 is possibly the D segment (6 matching bases). The bases are TGTGCCAGCAGCGGACTAAGCACAGATACGCAGTATTTT. It is translated as CASSGLSTDTQYF. Full variable domain (CDR3 extended with the reference TRBV7-3 and TRBJ2-3 proteins): GAGVSQTPSNKVTEKGKYVELRCDPISGHTALYWYRQSLGQGPEFLIYFQGTGAADDSGLPNDRFFAVRPEGSVSTLKIQRTERGDSAVYLCASSGLSTDTQYFGPGTRLTVL.